This TCR beta chain was identified in a study of response to subunit inactivated influenza vaccine. Study-wide results and limits: Each seasonal influenza vaccination, the authors suggested, recruits few new T cells.

The CDR3 is 11 residues long. V lost 7 bases to trimming and J lost 2 bases, with 5 bases between them. Looked up from germline, CDR1 is MDHEN and CDR2 is SYDVKM. This clonotype was counted between two and nine times. Its cognate antigen is unknown. TCRdb fed the RT-PCR reads into MiXCR, producing one record per CDR3 protein. The data contain over 400,000 distinct CDR3 sequences, over 9.5% of them singletons. The sequencing here drew on PBMCs from blood, taken about 40 days after vaccination. The origin of this receptor is a man aged 45 to 65 who received an inactivated influenza vaccine. This chain joins TRBV28 and TRBJ2-5; no definite D call. CDR3 residues: CASTFQETQYF. The CDR3 DNA is TGTGCCAGCACCTTTCAAGAGACCCAGTACTTC. The whole variable domain, remainder taken from reference TRBV28 and TRBJ2-5, is DVKVTQSSRYLVKRTGEKVFLECVQDMDHENMFWYRQDPGLGLRLIYFSYDVKMKEKGDIPEGYSVSREKKERFSLILESASTNQTSMYLCASTFQETQYFGPGTRLLVL.